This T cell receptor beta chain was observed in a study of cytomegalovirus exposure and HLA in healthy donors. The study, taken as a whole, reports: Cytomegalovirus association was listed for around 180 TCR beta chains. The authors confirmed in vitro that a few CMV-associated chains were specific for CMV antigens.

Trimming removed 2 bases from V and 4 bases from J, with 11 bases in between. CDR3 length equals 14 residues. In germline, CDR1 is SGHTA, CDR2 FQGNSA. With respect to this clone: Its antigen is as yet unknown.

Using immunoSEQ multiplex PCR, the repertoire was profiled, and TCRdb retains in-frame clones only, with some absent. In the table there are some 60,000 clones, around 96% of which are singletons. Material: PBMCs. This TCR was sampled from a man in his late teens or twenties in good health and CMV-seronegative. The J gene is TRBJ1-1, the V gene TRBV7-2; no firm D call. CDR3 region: CASSLSFTGTEAFF. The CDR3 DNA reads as TGTGCCAGCAGCTTAAGTTTTACGGGCACTGAAGCTTTCTTT.